This T cell receptor beta chain was captured by sequencing in a study of blood T cell repertoires in COVID-19. Only in-frame clones appear in the TCRdb table, and some are missing; sequencing was by immunoSEQ multiplex PCR. The sample lists 110,000 to 150,000 clones, roughly 87% occurring once. The CDR3 spans 13 residues. The germline CDR1 and CDR2 sequences are PRHDT and FYEKMQ (reference sequence). The V end was cut by 5 bases, the J end by 6 bases, with 13 bases between. The V and J genes are TRBV13 and TRBJ1-1, with a weak D call TRBD1 (5 bases). The source material was peripheral blood. This clonotype was sampled from a man in his sixties or seventies with acute or convalescent COVID-19. As DNA, the CDR3 is TGTGCCAGCAGCCCTCGGGGGAGGCCTGAAGCTTTCTTT. Its translation is CASSPRGRPEAFF.